The rows below give T cell receptor beta chains drawn from one sample of a study of T cell repertoires in chronic hepatitis B. Generated by immunoSEQ multiplex PCR, the TCRdb table keeps only in-frame clones and is missing some. Here the sample table reports more than 45 clones. The sample consisted of HBV polymerase (pol282) epitope-specific CD8+ T cells from PBMCs. The receptors shown here come from a human donor with chronic hepatitis B virus infection. The CDR3 runs from the conserved cysteine through the conserved F or W. A row's size may be missing; if present it is once, few, many or a size class.

clone_size,v_call,j_call,cdr3_aa
few,TRBV5-5,TRBJ2-7,CASSGGQIVYEQYF
.,TRBV5-6,TRBJ1-1,CASSPTLNTEAFF
.,TRBV4-2,TRBJ2-6,CASASLKGLQSRANVLTF
.,TRBV21-1,TRBJ1-4,CASSSQRTVGNEKLFF
.,TRBV5-6,TRBJ2-7,CASSFGTGVYEQYF
.,TRBV5-6,TRBJ1-6,CASSPQGSPLHF
.,TRBV4-1,TRBJ2-6,CASSKKFEPQSRANVLTF
.,TRBV5-6,TRBJ2-7,CASSLVGVYEQYF
.,TRBV21-1,TRBJ2-5,CASSQIIYTFSETQYF
.,TRBV5-6,TRBJ1-5,CASSWGGGNSNQPQHF
.,TRBV5-6,TRBJ1-5,CASSFGWGSNQPQHF
.,TRBV5-6,TRBJ2-5,CASSLVGKETQYF
.,TRBV5-6,TRBJ2-1,CASSLIGNEQFF
.,TRBV5-6,TRBJ1-1,CASSWTGYTEAFF
.,TRBV5-6,TRBJ2-7,CASSFRGSYEQYF
.,TRBV7-1,TRBJ1-2,CASSGNEGKTYGYTF
.,TRBV5-6,TRBJ2-7,CASSFQSSYEQYF
few,TRBV27,TRBJ2-1,CASRVGQGGINEQFF
once,TRBV2,TRBJ2-7,CASSGGTGFYEQYF
once,TRBV5-6,TRBJ2-7,CASSRQTYEQYF
.,TRBV5-6,TRBJ1-4,CASSLTWANEKLFF
.,TRBV5-6,TRBJ2-7,CASSLTGQVLEQYF
.,TRBV4-1,TRBJ1-1,CASSQGGQGGTEAFF